This paragraph reports one T cell receptor beta chain. Survey-level immunoSEQ sequencing profiled the TCR beta repertoire. Data came from immunoSEQ multiplex PCR; TCRdb stores just in-frame clones and leaves some out. The sample includes roughly 68,000 clones, approximately 92% of them seen just once. Sequenced: PBMCs. This receptor was identified in a man in his forties with rheumatoid arthritis.

The DNA for the CDR3 is TGTGCCAGCAGCCAAGAAACGGCCTACAACTCAATGAACACTGAAGCTTTCTTT. It is translated as CASSQETAYNSMNTEAFF. The chain joins TRBV3-1 (or the pseudogene TRBV3-2) to TRBJ1-1; no clear D. The germline V gene has CDR1 LGHDT and CDR2 YNNKEL (reference sequence). There are 18 residues in the CDR3. The V gene lost 0 bases and the J gene lost 0 bases, with 17 bases spanning the gap.